The entry below gives a single T cell receptor beta chain sequence along with its context. The length of the CDR3 is 13 residues. Germline CDR1 reads SEHNR; CDR2 reads FQNEAQ (reference sequence). V shed 7 bases and J shed 4 bases, with 13 bases lying between them. The data were obtained in a study of blood T cell repertoires in COVID-19. Study-wide background: The United States, Italy and Spain provided the acute and convalescent COVID-19 samples. In each case, the material was cDNA or gDNA derived from T cells, B-cell-depleted T cells, or PBMCs.

In the original workflow: Reference gene primers were amplified, and this amplification served to estimate nucleated cell counts. The repertoire was sequenced with immunoSEQ multiplex PCR; TCRdb's copy has only in-frame clones and lacks some. V and J calls and clone size are copied from that table; D and trimming were computed from the DNA. Of a few hundred thousand clones detected, 85% appear once; the ten largest clones hold around 7.2%. The specimen was peripheral blood. This receptor was taken from a human donor in a cohort sampled during active COVID-19. The chain couples TRBV7-9 to TRBJ1-2, with D hard to call. CDR3 residues: CASTLDVSYGYTF. The CDR3, as DNA: TGTGCCAGCACCCTCGATGTCAGCTATGGCTACACCTTC.